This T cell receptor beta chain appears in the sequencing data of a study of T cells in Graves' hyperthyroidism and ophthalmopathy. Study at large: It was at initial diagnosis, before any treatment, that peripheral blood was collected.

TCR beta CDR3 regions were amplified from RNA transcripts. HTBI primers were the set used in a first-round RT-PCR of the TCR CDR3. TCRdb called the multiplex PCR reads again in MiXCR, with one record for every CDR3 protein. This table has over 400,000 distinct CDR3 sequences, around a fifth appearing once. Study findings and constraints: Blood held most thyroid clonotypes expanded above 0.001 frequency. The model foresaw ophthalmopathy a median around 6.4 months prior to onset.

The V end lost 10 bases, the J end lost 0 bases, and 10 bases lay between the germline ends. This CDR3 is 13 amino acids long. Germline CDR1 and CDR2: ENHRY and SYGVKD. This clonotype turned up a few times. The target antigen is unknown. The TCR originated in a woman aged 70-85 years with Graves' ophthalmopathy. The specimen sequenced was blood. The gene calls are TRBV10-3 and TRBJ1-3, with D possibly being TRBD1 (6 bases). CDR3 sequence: CATGQYSGNTIYF. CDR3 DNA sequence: TGTGCCACCGGACAGTACTCTGGAAACACCATATATTTT.